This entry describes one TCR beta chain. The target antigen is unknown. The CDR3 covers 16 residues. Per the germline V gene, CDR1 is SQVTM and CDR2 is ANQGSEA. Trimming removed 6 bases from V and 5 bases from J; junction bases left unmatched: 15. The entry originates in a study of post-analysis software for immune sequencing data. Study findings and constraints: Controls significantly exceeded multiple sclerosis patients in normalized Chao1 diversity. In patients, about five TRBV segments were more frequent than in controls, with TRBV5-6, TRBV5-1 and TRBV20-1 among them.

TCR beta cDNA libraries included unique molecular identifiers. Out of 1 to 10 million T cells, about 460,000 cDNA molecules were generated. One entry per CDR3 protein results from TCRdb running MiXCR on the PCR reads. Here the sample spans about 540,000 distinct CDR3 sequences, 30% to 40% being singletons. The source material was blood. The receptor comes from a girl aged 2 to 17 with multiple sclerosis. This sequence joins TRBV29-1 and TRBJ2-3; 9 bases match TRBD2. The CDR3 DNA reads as TGCAGCGTGTCTCCCTCGCGGGGGGGCCCGGAAGATACGCAGTATTTT. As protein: CSVSPSRGGPEDTQYF.